Listed below are T cell receptor beta chains from one sample, sequenced in a study of shared clonotypes between healthy human individuals. Method: immunoSEQ multiplex PCR; TCRdb's copy keeps in-frame clones and lacks some. Of more than 550,000 clones in the sample, over 60% were seen once. Sequenced: memory CD4+ T cells sorted from blood. The receptors shown here come from a woman aged 25 to 39 in good health. Both conserved end residues are part of each CDR3. The D gene is left open where the match is weak. Only some rows state a clone size, as once, few, many or a class for expanded clones.

length	V	D	J	size	CDR3	DNA
15	TRBV18	.	TRBJ2-7	.	CASSPRSEVSYEQYF	TGTGCCAGCTCACCACGGTCAGAAGTTTCCTACGAGCAGTACTTC
12	TRBV6-1	.	TRBJ2-7	.	CASRDNPYEQYF	TGTGCCAGCCGCGACAACCCCTACGAGCAGTACTTC
12	TRBV18	.	TRBJ1-2	few	CASSPPSGGYTF	TGTGCCAGCTCACCACCGTCGGGAGGCTACACCTTC
15	TRBV28	TRBD1	TRBJ1-4	.	CASSQQGATNEKLFF	TGTGCCAGCAGTCAACAGGGGGCGACTAATGAAAAACTGTTTTTT
16	TRBV29-1	TRBD1	TRBJ2-1	once	CSVSVWGTDRENEQFF	TGCAGCGTTTCTGTCTGGGGAACGGACAGGGAAAATGAGCAGTTCTTC
16	TRBV27	TRBD1	TRBJ2-7	.	CASSLSTGQGKYEQYF	TGTGCCAGCAGTTTATCGACGGGACAGGGCAAATACGAGCAGTACTTC
12	TRBV2	TRBD1	TRBJ2-7	.	CASQGQTYEQYF	TGTGCCAGCCAGGGACAGACCTACGAGCAGTACTTC
13	TRBV27	.	TRBJ2-7	.	CASRRTADYEQYF	TGTGCCAGCCGGAGGACAGCTGACTACGAGCAGTACTTC
13	TRBV5-4	TRBD1	TRBJ1-3	.	CASGTGQENTIYF	TGTGCCTCGGGGACAGGGCAAGAAAACACCATATATTTT
14	TRBV7-9	TRBD1	TRBJ2-3	.	CASSSTGGGNTQYF	TGTGCCAGCAGCTCTACAGGGGGCGGCAATACGCAGTATTTT
15	TRBV9	.	TRBJ2-7	.	CASSVNSGPYYEQYF	TGTGCCAGCAGCGTAAATTCCGGGCCCTACTACGAGCAGTACTTC
12	TRBV6-5	TRBD1	TRBJ2-7	.	CASSPGTDEQYF	TGTGCCAGCAGCCCCGGGACAGACGAGCAGTACTTC
12	TRBV6-5	.	TRBJ2-7	once	CASSERRDVQYF	TGTGCCAGCAGTGAACGGCGGGACGTTCAGTACTTC
17	TRBV25-1	TRBD2	TRBJ2-7	.	CASSEGVGGEEIQRQYF	TGTGCCAGCAGTGAGGGCGTGGGGGGGGAGGAAATCCAGCGGCAGTACTTC
18	TRBV28	.	TRBJ2-2	once	CASSPISDSAIPTGELFF	TGTGCCAGCAGTCCCATCTCGGACAGCGCGATTCCTACCGGGGAGCTGTTTTTT
12	TRBV10-3	.	TRBJ1-6	many	CAISVDNSPLHF	TGTGCCATCAGTGTTGATAATTCACCCCTCCACTTT
14	TRBV28	.	TRBJ1-2	.	CASSSQPGRYGYTF	TGTGCCAGCAGTTCCCAACCGGGGCGCTATGGCTACACCTTC
15	TRBV19	.	TRBJ2-3	.	CASSNGVGLTDTQYF	TGTGCCAGTAGTAATGGGGTAGGGTTGACAGATACGCAGTATTTT
12	TRBV29-1	.	TRBJ1-4	.	CSVKSGSEKLFF	TGCAGCGTTAAGTCGGGAAGTGAAAAACTGTTTTTT
16	TRBV13	TRBD2	TRBJ2-1	.	CASSPKPGGANNEQFF	TGTGCCAGCAGCCCAAAGCCGGGAGGGGCTAACAATGAGCAGTTCTTC
15	TRBV5-1	TRBD1	TRBJ2-5	few	CASSSGQGFGETQYF	TGCGCCAGCAGCTCGGGACAGGGTTTTGGAGAGACCCAGTACTTC
17	TRBV19	TRBD2	TRBJ2-1	once	CASRGGSSAGGMDEQFF	TGTGCCAGCCGCGGGGGTTCGTCAGCGGGAGGTATGGATGAGCAGTTCTTC
13	TRBV6-6	.	TRBJ1-5	.	CASSLDSNQPQHF	TGTGCCAGCAGTCTAGATAGCAATCAGCCCCAGCATTTT
19	TRBV2	.	TRBJ2-3	.	CASRAGGKVSSGNTDTQYF	TGTGCCAGCAGGGCTGGGGGGAAAGTTAGTAGCGGAAACACAGATACGCAGTATTTT
17	TRBV28	.	TRBJ2-3	once	CASSLRGNLAYADTQYF	TGTGCCAGCAGTTTACGGGGGAACCTAGCGTACGCAGATACGCAGTATTTT
16	TRBV6-1	TRBD1	TRBJ1-2	.	CASSGRQGAQNYGYTF	TGTGCCAGCAGTGGCAGACAGGGGGCGCAGAACTATGGCTACACCTTC
14	TRBV5-1	TRBD1	TRBJ1-1	.	CASSPGQEGTEAFF	TGCGCCAGCAGCCCTGGACAGGAGGGCACTGAAGCTTTCTTT
15	TRBV5-4	.	TRBJ1-2	few	CASSLPTGTAYGYTF	TGTGCCAGCAGCTTGCCCACCGGGACGGCGTATGGCTACACCTTC
15	TRBV4-1	.	TRBJ2-1	.	CASSLMGLLLNEQFF	TGCGCCAGCAGCCTAATGGGCCTATTGCTCAATGAGCAGTTCTTC
15	TRBV19	.	TRBJ2-7	.	CASSIMAGSSYEQYF	TGTGCCAGTAGTATTATGGCCGGCAGCTCCTACGAGCAGTACTTC
15	TRBV2	TRBD1	TRBJ1-2	.	CASRELGRGAYGYTF	TGTGCCAGCAGGGAGTTAGGCAGGGGGGCCTATGGCTACACCTTC
15	TRBV6-1	TRBD2	TRBJ2-7	.	CASSEGLAGAYEQYF	TGTGCCAGCAGTGAAGGACTAGCGGGAGCCTACGAGCAGTACTTC
17	TRBV18	.	TRBJ2-3	few	CASSPVGAGPSTDTQYF	TGTGCCAGCTCACCTGTTGGGGCAGGCCCTAGCACAGATACGCAGTATTTT
14	TRBV9	TRBD1	TRBJ2-7	.	CASSGTGEAYEQYF	TGTGCCAGCAGCGGGACAGGGGAAGCCTACGAGCAGTACTTC
17	TRBV28	TRBD1	TRBJ2-7	.	CASSSSGTGGSIYEQYF	TGTGCCAGCAGTTCATCCGGGACAGGGGGATCTATCTACGAGCAGTACTTC
16	TRBV19	TRBD1	TRBJ2-6	.	CASSSTGGPGANVLTF	TGTGCCAGTAGTAGCACAGGGGGCCCTGGGGCCAACGTCCTGACTTTC
14	TRBV6-6	TRBD1	TRBJ2-7	.	CASSYAGTGKEQYF	TGTGCCAGCAGTTACGCCGGGACAGGGAAAGAGCAGTACTTC
15	TRBV6-1	.	TRBJ1-2	few	CASSEAGMTNYGYTF	TGTGCCAGCAGTGAAGCTGGTATGACTAACTATGGCTACACCTTC
15	TRBV5-1	.	TRBJ2-2	few	CATAPQTVNTGELFF	TGCGCCACCGCGCCCCAGACAGTGAACACCGGGGAGCTGTTTTTT
12	TRBV2	TRBD2	TRBJ2-7	few	CASRRTSLEQYF	TGTGCCAGCAGGCGGACTAGTCTCGAGCAGTACTTC
18	TRBV14	TRBD1	TRBJ1-2	.	CASSQIQGAGTPNYGYTF	TGTGCCAGCAGCCAGATACAGGGGGCTGGGACTCCTAACTATGGCTACACCTTC
18	TRBV19	TRBD2	TRBJ2-7	.	CASSTSQTSGRNRYEQYF	TGTGCCAGTAGTACGTCGCAGACTAGCGGGAGAAATAGGTACGAGCAGTACTTC
19	TRBV7-9	TRBD1	TRBJ1-5	.	CASSALRDRGERSNQPQHF	TGTGCCAGCAGCGCCCTGAGGGACAGGGGTGAAAGGAGCAATCAGCCCCAGCATTTT
15	TRBV5-1	.	TRBJ2-4	few	CASSQGRGAKNIQYF	TGCGCCAGCAGCCAGGGAAGGGGAGCCAAAAACATTCAGTACTTC
19	TRBV7-8	.	TRBJ2-7	.	CASSLAFLPTPQLPYEQYF	TGTGCCAGCAGCTTAGCTTTCTTACCGACTCCCCAATTGCCTTACGAGCAGTACTTC
16	TRBV19	TRBD1	TRBJ1-5	few	CASSITTGGKGQPQHF	TGTGCCAGTAGTATAACGACAGGGGGGAAAGGACAGCCCCAGCATTTT
14	TRBV27	TRBD1	TRBJ2-2	.	CASSGTANTGELFF	TGTGCCAGCTCCGGGACAGCCAACACCGGGGAGCTGTTTTTT
12	TRBV7-2	.	TRBJ1-2	.	CASSFADYGYTF	TGTGCCAGCAGCTTCGCGGACTATGGCTACACCTTC
14	TRBV28	.	TRBJ1-1	.	CASSFSGKRTEAFF	TGTGCCAGCAGTTTCTCAGGGAAGCGAACTGAAGCTTTCTTT
13	TRBV2	TRBD2	TRBJ2-7	few	CASGLAGSYEQYF	TGTGCCAGCGGACTAGCAGGTTCCTACGAGCAGTACTTC
16	TRBV5-1	.	TRBJ1-3	few	CASSSRTGGSGNTIYF	TGCGCCAGCAGCTCTAGGACGGGAGGCTCTGGAAACACCATATATTTT
14	TRBV28	.	TRBJ1-1	once	CASSISLRGTEAFF	TGTGCCAGCAGTATATCCTTGCGAGGGACTGAAGCTTTCTTT
18	TRBV2	.	TRBJ2-6	.	CASSDPGLPWSGANVLTF	TGTGCCAGCAGTGACCCTGGACTACCTTGGTCTGGGGCCAACGTCCTGACTTTC